This T cell receptor beta chain was sequenced for a study of identical twins. This clonotype was recorded at least ten times. TCRdb ran MiXCR on the 5' RACE reads and lists one entry per CDR3 protein. The sample lists hundreds of thousands of distinct CDR3 sequences; about 12% were seen once. Germline V gene lookup returns CDR1 SEHNR and CDR2 FQNEAQ (reference sequence). Deletions cut 5 bases from V and 1 base from J, with 20 bases between. CDR3 length: 17 amino acids. This same sample was also part of a study on yellow fever vaccine responses in identical twins.

The chain couples TRBV7-9 to TRBJ1-1; unclear D gene. Sequencing was carried out using PBMCs. The origin of this receptor is a young woman in good health. The CDR3 loop reads CASSTTGGRVSNTEAFF. In DNA, the CDR3 is TGTGCCAGCAGCACCACGGGAGGTAGGGTGTCGAACACTGAAGCTTTCTTT.